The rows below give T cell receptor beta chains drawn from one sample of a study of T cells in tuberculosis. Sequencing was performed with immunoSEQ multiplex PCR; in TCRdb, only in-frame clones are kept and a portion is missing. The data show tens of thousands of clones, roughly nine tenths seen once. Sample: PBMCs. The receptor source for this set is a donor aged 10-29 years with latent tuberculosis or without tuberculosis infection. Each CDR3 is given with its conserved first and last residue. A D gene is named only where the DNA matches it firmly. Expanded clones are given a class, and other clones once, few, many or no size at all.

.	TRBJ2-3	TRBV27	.	CASSPRDFPTDTQYF	TGTGCCAGCAGTCCCCGGGACTTCCCCACAGATACGCAGTATTTT
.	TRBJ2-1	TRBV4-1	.	CASSRDSTYNEQFF	TGCGCCAGCAGCCGGGACTCGACATACAATGAGCAGTTCTTC
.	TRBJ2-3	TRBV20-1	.	CSVSGTQYF	TGCAGTGTTTCGGGTACGCAGTATTTT
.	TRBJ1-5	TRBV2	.	CASSKEGGNQPQHF	TGTGCCAGCTCAAAAGAAGGAGGCAATCAGCCCCAGCATTTT
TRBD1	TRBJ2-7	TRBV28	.	CASSFEDRTSYEQYF	TGTGCCAGCAGTTTTGAGGACAGGACCTCCTACGAGCAGTACTTC
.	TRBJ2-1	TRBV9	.	CASSVVVADEQFF	TGTGCCAGCAGCGTTGTTGTAGCAGATGAGCAGTTCTTC
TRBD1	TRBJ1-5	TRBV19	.	CASSQDRVNQPQHF	TGTGCCAGTAGTCAGGACAGGGTTAATCAGCCCCAGCATTTT
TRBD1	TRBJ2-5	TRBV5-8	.	CASSLGQGRETQYF	TGTGCCAGCAGCTTAGGACAGGGCAGGGAGACCCAGTACTTC
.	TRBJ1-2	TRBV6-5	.	CASSLAGVGYTF	TGTGCCAGCTCATTGGCAGGGGTCGGCTACACCTTC
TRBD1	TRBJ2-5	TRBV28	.	CASSFGPGQRKETQYF	TGTGCCAGCAGTTTCGGGCCGGGACAGCGTAAAGAGACCCAGTACTTC
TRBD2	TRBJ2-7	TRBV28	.	CATGTGGRADEQYF	TGTGCCACCGGGACGGGCGGGAGAGCGGACGAGCAGTACTTC
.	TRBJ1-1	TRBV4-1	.	CASSQERRGGYTEAFF	TGCGCCAGCAGCCAAGAGAGGAGGGGAGGGTACACTGAAGCTTTCTTT
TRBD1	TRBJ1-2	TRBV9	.	CASSLGVGGLNYGYTF	TGTGCCAGCAGCCTAGGGGTAGGGGGCCTTAACTATGGCTACACCTTC
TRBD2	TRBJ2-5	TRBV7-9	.	CASSHWTSGRAQETQYF	TGTGCCAGCAGCCACTGGACTAGCGGGAGGGCCCAAGAGACCCAGTACTTC
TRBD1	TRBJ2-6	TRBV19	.	CASSRRDRGFTGANVLTF	TGTGCCAGTAGCCGAAGGGACAGGGGATTTACTGGGGCCAACGTCCTGACTTTC
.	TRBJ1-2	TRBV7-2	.	CASDTEGMGYGYTF	TGTGCCAGCGATACGGAGGGGATGGGCTATGGCTACACCTTC
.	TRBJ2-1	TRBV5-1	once	CASSLAREMNEQFF	TGCGCCAGCAGCTTGGCACGGGAGATGAATGAGCAGTTCTTC
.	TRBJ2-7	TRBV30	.	CAWSEKGEQYF	TGTGCCTGGAGCGAAAAGGGGGAGCAGTACTTC
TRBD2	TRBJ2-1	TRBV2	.	CASGTSGVGEQFF	TGTGCCAGCGGGACTAGCGGGGTGGGTGAGCAGTTCTTC
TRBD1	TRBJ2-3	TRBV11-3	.	CASSLDRGFTDTQYF	TGTGCCAGCAGCTTAGACAGGGGGTTCACAGATACGCAGTATTTT
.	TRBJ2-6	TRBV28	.	CASSRSGANVLTF	TGTGCCAGCAGTCGGTCTGGGGCCAACGTCCTGACTTTC
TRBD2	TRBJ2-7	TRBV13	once	CASSLRLAGVYEQYF	TGTGCCAGCAGCTTAAGACTAGCGGGAGTCTACGAGCAGTACTTC
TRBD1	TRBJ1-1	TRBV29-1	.	CSGGQGATEAFF	TGCAGCGGCGGACAGGGGGCAACTGAAGCTTTCTTT
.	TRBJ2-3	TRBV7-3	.	CASSLDSRGSTDTQYF	TGTGCCAGCAGCTTGGATAGCCGGGGGAGCACAGATACGCAGTATTTT
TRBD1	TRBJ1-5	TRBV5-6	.	CASSRGRGVHQPQHF	TGTGCCAGCAGCAGGGGCAGGGGGGTGCATCAGCCCCAGCATTTT
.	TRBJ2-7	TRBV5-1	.	CASSTGQEGWEQYF	TGCGCCAGCAGCACCGGACAGGAGGGATGGGAGCAGTACTTC
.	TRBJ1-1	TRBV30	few	CAWRGLNTEAFF	TGTGCCTGGAGGGGCCTGAACACTGAAGCTTTCTTT
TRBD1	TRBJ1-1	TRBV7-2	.	CASRGTGGARGEAFF	TGTGCCAGCAGGGGGACAGGGGGCGCACGAGGTGAAGCTTTCTTT
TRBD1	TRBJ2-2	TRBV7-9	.	CASSFPGQGVAGELFF	TGTGCCAGCAGCTTTCCGGGACAGGGGGTTGCCGGGGAGCTGTTTTTT
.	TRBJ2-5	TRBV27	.	CASSSAWGAQYF	TGTGCCAGCAGTTCTGCGTGGGGCGCCCAGTACTTC
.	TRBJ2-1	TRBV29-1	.	CSVGYLRGLSSYNEQFF	TGCAGCGTTGGCTACCTCAGGGGATTAAGCTCCTACAATGAGCAGTTCTTC
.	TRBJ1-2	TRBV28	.	CASSGQWWSANPLYGYTF	TGTGCCAGCAGTGGCCAATGGTGGAGCGCCAACCCTTTGTATGGCTACACCTTC
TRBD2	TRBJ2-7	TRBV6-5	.	CASSQTSGSPNEQYF	TGTGCCAGCAGCCAGACTAGCGGGAGTCCTAACGAGCAGTACTTC
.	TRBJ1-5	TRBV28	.	CASSFVGQPQHF	TGTGCCAGCAGTTTTGTCGGTCAGCCCCAGCATTTT
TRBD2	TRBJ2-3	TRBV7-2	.	CASSLAGGDTQYF	TGTGCCAGCAGCTTAGCCGGGGGGGATACGCAGTATTTT
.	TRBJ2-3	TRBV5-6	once	CASSFTDGTQYF	TGTGCCAGCAGCTTTACAGATGGTACGCAGTATTTT
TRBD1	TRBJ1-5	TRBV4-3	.	CASSQDATGDQPQHF	TGCGCCAGCAGCCAAGATGCAACAGGGGATCAGCCCCAGCATTTT
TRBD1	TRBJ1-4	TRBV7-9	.	CASSSRGRVEKLFF	TGTGCCAGCAGCTCCAGGGGGCGGGTTGAAAAACTGTTTTTT
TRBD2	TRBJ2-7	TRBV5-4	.	CASRSGLGGEQYF	TGTGCCAGCAGGTCGGGACTAGGAGGAGAGCAGTACTTC
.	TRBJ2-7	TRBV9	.	CASSVTSLGHEQYF	TGTGCCAGCAGCGTAACATCCTTGGGGCACGAGCAGTACTTC
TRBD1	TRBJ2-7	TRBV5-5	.	CASNKSPGQGAYEQYF	TGTGCCAGCAACAAATCCCCCGGACAGGGGGCCTACGAGCAGTACTTC
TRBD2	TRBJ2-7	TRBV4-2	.	CASSHGGGGEQYF	TGTGCCAGCAGCCACGGGGGGGGCGGCGAGCAGTACTTC
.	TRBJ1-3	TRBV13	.	CASSLRQGHSGNTIYF	TGTGCCAGCAGCTTACGGCAGGGCCACTCTGGAAACACCATATATTTT
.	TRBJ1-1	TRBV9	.	CASSVGGAVNTEAFF	TGTGCCAGCAGCGTCGGGGGGGCGGTGAACACTGAAGCTTTCTTT
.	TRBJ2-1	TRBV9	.	CASSVQGRYNEQFF	TGTGCCAGCAGCGTACAGGGGCGGTACAATGAGCAGTTCTTC
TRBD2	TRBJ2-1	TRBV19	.	CASSSGTIYNEQFF	TGTGCCAGTAGTAGCGGGACTATCTACAATGAGCAGTTCTTC
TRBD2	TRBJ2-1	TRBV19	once	CASSPTSGSYNEQFF	TGTGCCAGTAGCCCAACTAGCGGCTCCTACAATGAGCAGTTCTTC
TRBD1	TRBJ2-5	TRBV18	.	CASSPLDRGFRETQYF	TGTGCCAGCTCACCACTGGACAGGGGGTTCAGGGAGACCCAGTACTTC